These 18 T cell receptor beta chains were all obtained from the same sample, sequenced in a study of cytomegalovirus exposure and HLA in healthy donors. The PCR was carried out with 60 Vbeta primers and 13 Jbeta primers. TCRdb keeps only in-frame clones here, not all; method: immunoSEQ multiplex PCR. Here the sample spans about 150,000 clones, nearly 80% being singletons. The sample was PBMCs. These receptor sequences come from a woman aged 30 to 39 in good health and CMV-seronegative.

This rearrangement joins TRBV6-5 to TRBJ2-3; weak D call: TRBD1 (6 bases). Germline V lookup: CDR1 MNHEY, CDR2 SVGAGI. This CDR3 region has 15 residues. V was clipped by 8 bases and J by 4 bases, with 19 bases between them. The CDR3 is CASRHLAGVADTQYF. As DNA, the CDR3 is TGTGCCAGCCGACACCTGGCAGGGGTGGCAGATACGCAGTATTTT.

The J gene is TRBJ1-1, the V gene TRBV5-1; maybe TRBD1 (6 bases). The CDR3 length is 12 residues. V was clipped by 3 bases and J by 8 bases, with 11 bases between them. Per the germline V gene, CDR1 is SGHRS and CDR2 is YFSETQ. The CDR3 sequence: CASSSTGREAFF. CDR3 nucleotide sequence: TGCGCCAGCAGCTCTACAGGGAGAGAAGCTTTCTTT.

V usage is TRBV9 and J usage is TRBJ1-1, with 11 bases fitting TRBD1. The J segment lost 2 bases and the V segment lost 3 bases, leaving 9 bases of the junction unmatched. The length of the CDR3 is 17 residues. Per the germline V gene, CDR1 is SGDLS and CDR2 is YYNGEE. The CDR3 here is CASSAGTGGTKNTEAFF. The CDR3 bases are TGTGCCAGCAGCGCCGGGACAGGGGGGACCAAAAACACTGAAGCTTTCTTT.

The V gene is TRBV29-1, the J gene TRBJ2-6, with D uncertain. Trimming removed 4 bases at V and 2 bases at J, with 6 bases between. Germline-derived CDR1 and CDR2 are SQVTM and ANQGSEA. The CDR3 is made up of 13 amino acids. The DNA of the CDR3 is TGCAGCGTTGCAGTCACTGGGGCCAACGTCCTGACTTTC. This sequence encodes CSVAVTGANVLTF.

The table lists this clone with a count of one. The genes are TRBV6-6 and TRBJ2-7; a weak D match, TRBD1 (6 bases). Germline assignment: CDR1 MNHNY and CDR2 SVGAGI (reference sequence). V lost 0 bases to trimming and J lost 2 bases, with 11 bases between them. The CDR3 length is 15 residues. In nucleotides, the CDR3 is TGTGCCAGCAGTTACTCGACAGGCTCAACCTACGAGCAGTACTTC. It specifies CASSYSTGSTYEQYF.

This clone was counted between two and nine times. For the CDR3, the DNA is TGCGCCAGCACATCAGGCCTCACTAGGGAAAAACTGTTTTTT. It codes for CASTSGLTREKLFF. This chain connects TRBV4-1 to TRBJ1-4; no clear D gene. Germline V gives CDR1 MGHRA, CDR2 YSYEKL. CDR3 length equals 14 residues. The ends were cut back, 7 bases at V and 8 bases at J, with 17 bases in the middle.

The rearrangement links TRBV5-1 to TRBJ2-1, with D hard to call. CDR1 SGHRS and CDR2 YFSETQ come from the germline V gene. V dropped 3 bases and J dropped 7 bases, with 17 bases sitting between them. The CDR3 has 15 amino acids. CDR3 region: CASSSVNSQANEQFF. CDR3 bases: TGCGCCAGCAGCTCCGTAAACTCTCAGGCAAATGAGCAGTTCTTC.

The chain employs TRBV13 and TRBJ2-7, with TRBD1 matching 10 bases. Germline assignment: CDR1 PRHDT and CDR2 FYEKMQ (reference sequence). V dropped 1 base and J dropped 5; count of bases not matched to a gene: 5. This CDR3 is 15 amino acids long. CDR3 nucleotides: TGTGCCAGCAGCTTAGTTGGACAGGGGGTCCACGAGCAGTACTTC. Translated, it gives CASSLVGQGVHEQYF.

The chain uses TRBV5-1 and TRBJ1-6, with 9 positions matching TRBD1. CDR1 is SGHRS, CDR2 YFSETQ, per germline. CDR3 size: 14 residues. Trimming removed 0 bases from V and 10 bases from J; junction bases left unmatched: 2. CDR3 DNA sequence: TGCGCCAGCAGCTTGGAACAGGGGGCGTCACCCCTCCACTTT. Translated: CASSLEQGASPLHF.

The CDR3 region is CASSYARETQYF. The CDR3 DNA reads as TGTGCCAGCAGTTATGCCCGGGAGACCCAGTACTTC. This rearrangement joins TRBV6-6 to TRBJ2-5; D uncertain. V shed 3 bases and J shed 5 bases, with 7 bases lying between them. Germline V lookup: CDR1 MNHNY, CDR2 SVGAGI (reference sequence). The CDR3 is made up of 12 amino acids.

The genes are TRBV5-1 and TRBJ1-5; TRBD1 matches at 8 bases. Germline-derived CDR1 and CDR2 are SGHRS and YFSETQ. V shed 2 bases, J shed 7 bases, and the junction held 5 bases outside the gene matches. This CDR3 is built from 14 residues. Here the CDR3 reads CASSLSGGGQPQHF. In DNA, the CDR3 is TGCGCCAGCAGCTTATCAGGGGGCGGCCAGCCCCAGCATTTT.

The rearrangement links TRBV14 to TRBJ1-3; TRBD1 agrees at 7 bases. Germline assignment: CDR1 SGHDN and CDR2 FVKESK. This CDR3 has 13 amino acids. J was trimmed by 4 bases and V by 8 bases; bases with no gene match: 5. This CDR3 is CASGLTGGNTIYF. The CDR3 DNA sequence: TGTGCCAGCGGGCTGACAGGGGGAAACACCATATATTTT.

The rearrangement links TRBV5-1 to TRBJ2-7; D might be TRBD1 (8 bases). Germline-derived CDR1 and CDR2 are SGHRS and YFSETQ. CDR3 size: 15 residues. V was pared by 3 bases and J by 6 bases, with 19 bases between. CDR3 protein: CASSWSSTGEGEQYF. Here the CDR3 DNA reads TGCGCCAGCAGCTGGAGTTCGACAGGGGAGGGCGAGCAGTACTTC.

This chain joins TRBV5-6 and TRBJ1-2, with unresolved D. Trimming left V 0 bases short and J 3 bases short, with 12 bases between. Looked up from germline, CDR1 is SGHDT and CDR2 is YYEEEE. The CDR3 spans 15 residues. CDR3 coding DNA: TGTGCCAGCAGCTTGGGTCGGGGAGTTGACTATGGCTACACCTTC. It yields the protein CASSLGRGVDYGYTF.

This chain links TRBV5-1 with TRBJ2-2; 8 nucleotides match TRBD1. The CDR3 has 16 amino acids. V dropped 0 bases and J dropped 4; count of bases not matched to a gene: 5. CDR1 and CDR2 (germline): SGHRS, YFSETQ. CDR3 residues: CASSLAARGPTGELFF. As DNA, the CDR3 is TGCGCCAGCAGCTTGGCGGCCAGGGGGCCCACCGGGGAGCTGTTTTTT.

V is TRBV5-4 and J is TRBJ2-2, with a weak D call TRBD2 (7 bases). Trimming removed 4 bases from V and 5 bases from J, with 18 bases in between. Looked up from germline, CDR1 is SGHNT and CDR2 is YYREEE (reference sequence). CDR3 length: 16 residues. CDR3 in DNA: TGTGCCAGCAGCCGGGGGGCGGGGGATATTACCGGGGAGCTGTTTTTT. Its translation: CASSRGAGDITGELFF. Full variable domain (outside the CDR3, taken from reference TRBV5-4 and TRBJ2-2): ETGVTQSPTHLIKTRGQQVTLRCSSQSGHNTVSWYQQALGQGPQFIFQYYREEENGRGNFPPRFSGLQFPNYSSELNVNALELDDSALYLCASSRGAGDITGELFFGEGSRLTVL.

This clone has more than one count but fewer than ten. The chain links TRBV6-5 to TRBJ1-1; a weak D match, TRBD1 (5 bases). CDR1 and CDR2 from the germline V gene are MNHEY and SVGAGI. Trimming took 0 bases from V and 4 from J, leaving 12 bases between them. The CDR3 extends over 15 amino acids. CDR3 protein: CASSYSKWGGTEAFF. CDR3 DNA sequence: TGTGCCAGCAGTTACTCGAAGTGGGGCGGCACTGAAGCTTTCTTT.

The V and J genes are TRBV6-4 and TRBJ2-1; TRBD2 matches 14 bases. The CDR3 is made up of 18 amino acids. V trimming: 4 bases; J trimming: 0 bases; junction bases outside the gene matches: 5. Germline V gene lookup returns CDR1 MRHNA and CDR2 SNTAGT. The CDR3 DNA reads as TGTGCCAGCAGTGGGACTAGCGGGGGGTGGAGCTCCTACAATGAGCAGTTCTTC. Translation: CASSGTSGGWSSYNEQFF.